This entry concerns a single TCR beta chain. Its antigen is currently unknown. The data derive from a study of T-cell memory formation after mild COVID-19. Study observations and caveats: Among clones peaking at day 37 in the second wave, SARS-CoV-2 specificity remained unconfirmed. CM and EM subsets held most contracting CD4+ clones; EMRA held CD8+ ones. Balance between CD4 and CD8 was seen in clones contracting day 15 to 85, and a CD4+ lean was seen in later expanders.

Germline CDR1 is SGHTA and CDR2 is FQGNSA. V lost 1 base and J lost 8, with 11 bases in between. The CDR3 spans 14 residues. TCR alpha and TCR beta cDNA libraries with sample barcodes and UMIs came from 5'RACE using constant-segment primers. TCRdb ran MiXCR on the 5' RACE reads and lists one entry per CDR3 protein. This sample yields around 320,000 distinct CDR3 sequences, of which around 27% are seen a single time; roughly 14% belongs to the top ten. V and J are TRBV7-2 and TRBJ1-4; D perhaps matches TRBD1 (6 bases). This receptor was taken from an adult woman who had mild COVID-19 (a few samples of this study predate the infection). Cell type and time point are not known. The material sequenced was PBMCs or a T cell subset sorted from them (not recorded which). CDR3 in amino acids: CASSLVRGHEKLFF. CDR3 sequence (DNA): TGTGCCAGCAGCTTAGTCCGGGGGCACGAAAAACTGTTTTTT.